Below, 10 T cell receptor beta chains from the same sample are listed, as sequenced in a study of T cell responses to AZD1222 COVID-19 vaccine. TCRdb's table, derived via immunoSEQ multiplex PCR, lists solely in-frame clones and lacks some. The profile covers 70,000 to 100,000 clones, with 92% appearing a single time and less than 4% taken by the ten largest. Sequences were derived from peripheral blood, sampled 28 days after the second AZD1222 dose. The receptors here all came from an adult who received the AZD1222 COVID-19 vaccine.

The CDR3 sequence is CASSFLNTEAFF. The CDR3 DNA reads as TGTGCCAGCAGCTTCCTGAACACTGAAGCTTTCTTT. The genes are TRBV7-8 and TRBJ1-1; D not resolved. Germline V lookup: CDR1 SGHVS, CDR2 FQNEAQ. Trimming took 3 bases from V and 0 from J, leaving 2 bases between them. The length of the CDR3 is 12 residues.

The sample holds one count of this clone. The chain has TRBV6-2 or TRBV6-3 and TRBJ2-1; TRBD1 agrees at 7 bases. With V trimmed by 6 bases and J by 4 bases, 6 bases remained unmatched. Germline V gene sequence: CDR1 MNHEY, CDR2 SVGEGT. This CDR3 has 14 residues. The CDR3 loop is CASSFGTVYNEQFF. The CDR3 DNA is TGTGCCAGCAGCTTCGGGACAGTATACAATGAGCAGTTCTTC.

The chain's CDR3 is CASSHRTGTVNEKLFF. CDR3 nucleotide sequence: TGCGCCAGCAGCCACCGAACCGGGACGGTAAATGAAAAACTGTTTTTT. The V gene is TRBV4-1, the J gene TRBJ1-4; D perhaps matches TRBD1 (5 bases). Germline V gives CDR1 MGHRA, CDR2 YSYEKL. Trimming removed 3 bases from V and 5 bases from J, with 16 bases in between. The CDR3 has 16 residues.

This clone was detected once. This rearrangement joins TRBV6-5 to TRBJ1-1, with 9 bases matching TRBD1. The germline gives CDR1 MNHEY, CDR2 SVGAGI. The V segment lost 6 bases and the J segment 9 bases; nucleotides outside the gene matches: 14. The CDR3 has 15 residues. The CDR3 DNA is TGTGCCAGCAGAGACGGGGGACAGGGCCCGAATCAAGCTTTCTTT. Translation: CASRDGGQGPNQAFF.

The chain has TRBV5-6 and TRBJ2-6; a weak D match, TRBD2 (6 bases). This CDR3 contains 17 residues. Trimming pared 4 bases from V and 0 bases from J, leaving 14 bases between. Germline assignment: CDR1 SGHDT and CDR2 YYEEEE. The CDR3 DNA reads TGTGCCAGCAGCGTTACACTAGCCCACTCTGGGGCCAACGTCCTGACTTTC. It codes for CASSVTLAHSGANVLTF.

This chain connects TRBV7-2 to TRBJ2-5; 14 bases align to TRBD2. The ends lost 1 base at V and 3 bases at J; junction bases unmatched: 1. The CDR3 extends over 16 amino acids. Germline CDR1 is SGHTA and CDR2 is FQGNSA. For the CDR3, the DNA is TGTGCCAGCAGCTTAGTGGGACTAGCGGGGGAAGAGACCCAGTACTTC. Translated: CASSLVGLAGEETQYF.

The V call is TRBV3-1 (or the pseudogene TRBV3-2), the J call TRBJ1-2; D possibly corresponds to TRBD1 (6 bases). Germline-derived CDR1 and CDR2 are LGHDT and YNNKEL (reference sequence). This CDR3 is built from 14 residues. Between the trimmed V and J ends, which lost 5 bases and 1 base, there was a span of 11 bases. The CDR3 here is CASSELQGNYGYTF. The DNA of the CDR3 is TGTGCCAGCAGCGAATTACAGGGTAACTATGGCTACACCTTC.

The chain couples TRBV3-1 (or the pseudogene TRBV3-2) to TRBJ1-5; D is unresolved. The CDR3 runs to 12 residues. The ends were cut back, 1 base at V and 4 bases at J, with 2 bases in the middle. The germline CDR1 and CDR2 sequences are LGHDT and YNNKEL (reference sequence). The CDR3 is CASSQVNQPQHF. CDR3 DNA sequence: TGTGCCAGCAGCCAAGTAAATCAGCCCCAGCATTTT.

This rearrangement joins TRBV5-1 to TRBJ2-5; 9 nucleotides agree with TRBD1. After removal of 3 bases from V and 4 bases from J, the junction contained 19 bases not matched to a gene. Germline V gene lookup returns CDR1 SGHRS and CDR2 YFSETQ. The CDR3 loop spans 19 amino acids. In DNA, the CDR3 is TGCGCCAGCAGCTGGCGCGGGGGACAGGGATCCCGAGGAGTAGAGACCCAGTACTTC. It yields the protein CASSWRGGQGSRGVETQYF.

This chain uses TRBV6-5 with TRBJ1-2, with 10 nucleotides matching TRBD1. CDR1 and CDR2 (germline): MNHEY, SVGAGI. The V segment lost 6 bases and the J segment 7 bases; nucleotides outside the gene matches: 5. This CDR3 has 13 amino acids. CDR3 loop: CASRTGTGVGYTF. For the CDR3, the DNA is TGTGCCAGCAGGACCGGGACAGGGGTTGGCTACACCTTC.